These 23 T cell receptor beta chains came from one sample sequenced in a study of blood T cells in healthy people across ages. A second PCR of 7 to 11 cycles used a sample-barcoded 5' primer and a J-beta primer mix. MiXCR, run by TCRdb on the 5' RACE reads, gives a single entry per CDR3 protein. The sample includes about 1.4 million distinct CDR3 sequences, approximately 59% of them seen just once. Sequencing input: blood. Receptors were obtained from a man between 18 and 35 years old in good health.

This clonotype was seen only once. V gene TRBV7-9 combines with J gene TRBJ2-4; TRBD2 aligns across 9 bases. TRBJ2-7 explains the end of the DNA better; the J call may be wrong. This CDR3 has 16 residues. CDR1 is SEHNR and CDR2 is FQNEAQ in the germline V gene (reference sequence). The CDR3: CASSLARLAVTGEQYF. For the CDR3, the DNA is TGTGCCAGCAGCTTAGCTCGACTAGCGGTTACGGGCGAGCAGTACTTC.

The chain has TRBV20-1 and TRBJ1-1; perhaps TRBD1 as D (6 bases). Germline values: CDR1 DFQATT, CDR2 SNEGSKA (reference sequence). Trimming removed 6 bases from V and 1 base from J, with 15 bases in between. This CDR3 is 14 amino acids long. The CDR3 sequence: CSALTGAGNTEAFF. The CDR3 region has the DNA TGCAGTGCCCTGACGGGGGCAGGGAACACTGAAGCTTTCTTT.

There are a few counts of this clonotype. The chain is built from TRBV20-1 and TRBJ2-4; D possibly corresponds to TRBD1 (5 bases). Germline-derived CDR1 and CDR2 are DFQATT and SNEGSKA (reference sequence). This CDR3 is 13 amino acids long. The ends were cut back, 3 bases at V and 4 bases at J, with 10 bases in the middle. The CDR3 loop is CSARGQGKNIQYF. The CDR3 bases are TGCAGTGCTAGGGGCCAGGGTAAAAACATTCAGTACTTC.

CDR3 nucleotide sequence: TGTGCCAGCAGCGAACATCCAGGGGTGCCAGTTTCTAGCACAGATACGCAGTATTTT. Encoded protein: CASSEHPGVPVSSTDTQYF. The V gene is TRBV7-2, the J gene TRBJ2-3; a weak D match, TRBD1 (6 bases). V shed 5 bases and J shed 0 bases, with 24 bases lying between them. Germline V gene data show CDR1 as SGHTA and CDR2 as FQGNSA. CDR3 length: 19 amino acids.

The chain has TRBV20-1 and TRBJ2-7; 11 bases are a match to TRBD2. J lost 4 bases, V lost 0 bases, and 8 bases had no gene match. Germline V gives CDR1 DFQATT, CDR2 SNEGSKA (reference sequence). The CDR3 totals 16 residues. The CDR3 spells CSARDPRLAGKYEQYF. As DNA, the CDR3 is TGCAGTGCTAGAGATCCACGACTAGCGGGAAAGTACGAGCAGTACTTC.

The table lists this clonotype with a few counts. This rearrangement joins TRBV12-3 or TRBV12-4 to TRBJ2-7; TRBD1 aligns across 10 bases. The CDR3 extends over 15 amino acids. The J segment lost 4 bases and the V segment lost 3 bases, leaving 6 bases of the junction unmatched. In DNA, the CDR3 is TGTGCCAGCAGTTTGGAGACAGGGGGCTTTTACGAGCAGTACTTC. Encoded protein: CASSLETGGFYEQYF.

This sequence joins TRBV11-2 and TRBJ1-4, with D perhaps TRBD1 (5 bases). Germline loops: CDR1 SGHAT, CDR2 FQNNGV. The V end lost 3 bases, the J end lost 8 bases, and 19 bases lay between the germline ends. The CDR3 loop spans 16 amino acids. CDR3 loop: CASSLAQGTSREKLFF. CDR3 bases: TGTGCCAGCAGCTTGGCGCAGGGAACTTCGAGAGAAAAACTGTTTTTT.

This clonotype was detected only a few times. V usage is TRBV29-1 and J usage is TRBJ2-5; D is ambiguous. The germline V and J ends were trimmed by 7 bases and 2 bases, with 11 bases remaining between them. The CDR3 contains 12 residues. CDR1 and CDR2 (germline): SQVTM, ANQGSEA. The CDR3 reads CSGRPFQETQYF. The CDR3 bases are TGCAGCGGACGGCCCTTTCAAGAGACCCAGTACTTC.

This sequence joins TRBV27 and TRBJ2-7, with TRBD2 matching 13 bases. V trimming: 5 bases; J trimming: 5 bases; junction bases outside the gene matches: 15. This CDR3 has 18 amino acids. The V gene's germline CDR1 is MNHEY and CDR2 SMNVEV (reference sequence). The CDR3 loop is CASSPLLAGGPKMDEQYF. The CDR3 DNA follows: TGTGCCAGCAGTCCCCTACTAGCGGGAGGGCCTAAAATGGACGAGCAGTACTTC.

The rearrangement links TRBV20-1 to TRBJ2-7; D is possibly TRBD1 (5 bases). The germline V gene encodes CDR1 DFQATT and CDR2 SNEGSKA (reference sequence). Trimming removed 6 bases at V and 0 bases at J, with 18 bases between. The CDR3 sequence is 15 residues long. CDR3 region: CSADPRVRDSYEQYF. The CDR3 DNA reads TGCAGTGCAGACCCCCGGGTCAGGGACTCCTACGAGCAGTACTTC.

DNA for the CDR3: TGTGCCACCAGTGACTCCGGACTAGCGGGGGTCAATGAGCAGTACTTC. Protein sequence: CATSDSGLAGVNEQYF. J is TRBJ2-5 and V is TRBV24-1; the match to TRBD2 covers 13 bases. The V segment lost 4 bases and the J segment 11 bases; nucleotides outside the gene matches: 12. Germline-derived CDR1 and CDR2 are KGHDR and SFDVKD. The CDR3 is 16 amino acids.

The chain has TRBV5-1 and TRBJ2-7, with 13 bases fitting TRBD2. The J call may not be correct, given that the DNA end is closer to TRBJ2-5. Germline V lookup: CDR1 SGHRS, CDR2 YFSETQ. CDR3 length: 14 amino acids. Here the CDR3 DNA reads TGCGCCAGCCAGCCGACTAGCGGGGGGGAGACCCAGTACTTC. This translates into CASQPTSGGETQYF.

The chain links TRBV12-3 or TRBV12-4 to TRBJ1-5; D call uncertain. The CDR3 is 12 amino acids. The V end lost 4 bases, the J end lost 9 bases, and 10 bases lay between the germline ends. This CDR3 reads CASSSHIRPQHF. For the CDR3, the DNA is TGTGCCAGCAGTTCACATATCAGGCCCCAGCATTTT.

The chain carries TRBV4-2 and TRBJ1-1; D uncertain. Between the trimmed V and J ends, which lost 0 bases and 1 base, there was a span of 6 bases. The CDR3 extends over 14 amino acids. Per germline, CDR1 LGHNA and CDR2 YNFKEQ. The CDR3 region is CASSQDYANTEAFF. The CDR3 nucleotides are TGTGCCAGCAGCCAAGATTACGCGAACACTGAAGCTTTCTTT.

This clonotype was recorded only once. The chain combines TRBV27 with TRBJ1-4; D not resolved. Trimming took off 8 bases at V and 6 bases at J, with 10 bases between the two ends. The CDR3 totals 12 residues. Germline-derived CDR1 and CDR2 are MNHEY and SMNVEV (reference sequence). The CDR3 nucleotides read TGTGCCAGCGGGGTGGGCTATGAAAAACTGTTTTTT. Residues: CASGVGYEKLFF. The variable domain in full, completed from reference TRBV27 and TRBJ1-4, reads EAQVTQNPRYLITVTGKKLTVTCSQNMNHEYMSWYRQDPGLGLRQIYYSMNVEVTDKGDVPEGYKVSRKEKRNFPLILESPSPNQTSLYFCASGVGYEKLFFGSGTQLSVL.

The V gene is TRBV6-2 or TRBV6-3, the J gene TRBJ2-7, with 9 bases that match TRBD1. The CDR3 has 16 amino acids. Germline V gene sequence: CDR1 MNHEY, CDR2 SVGEGT. With V trimmed by 5 bases and J by 1 base, 9 bases remained unmatched. The CDR3 nucleotides read TGTGCCAGCAGTCCGAACCGGGACAGGGTTTCCTACGAGCAGTACTTC. This codes for CASSPNRDRVSYEQYF.

This clonotype was counted between two and nine times. The chain couples TRBV7-8 to TRBJ2-7; possibly TRBD2 for D (7 bases). Per the germline V gene, CDR1 is SGHVS and CDR2 is FQNEAQ. This CDR3 is built from 16 residues. V lost 5 bases and J lost 4, with 21 bases in between. CDR3 sequence: CASSPGPGGAEYEQYF. The CDR3 region has the DNA TGTGCCAGCAGCCCTGGGCCGGGGGGCGCAGAATACGAGCAGTACTTC.

This clonotype has a handful of counts. The rearrangement joins TRBV19 to TRBJ2-6; D not certain. V dropped 4 bases and J dropped 2 bases, with 9 bases sitting between them. CDR1 LNHDA and CDR2 SQIVND come from the germline V gene (reference sequence). The CDR3 totals 15 residues. This chain's CDR3 is CASSSSAPGANVLTF. Here the CDR3 DNA reads TGTGCCAGTAGTAGCAGCGCCCCTGGGGCCAACGTCCTGACTTTC. Based on the CDR3 plus reference TRBV19 and TRBJ2-6, the full variable domain is DGGITQSPKYLFRKEGQNVTLSCEQNLNHDAMYWYRQDPGQGLRLIYYSQIVNDFQKGDIAEGYSVSREKKESFPLTVTSAQKNPTAFYLCASSSSAPGANVLTFGAGSRLTVL.

The CDR3 here is CASQNSYNEQFF. DNA of the CDR3: TGTGCCAGCCAAAATTCCTACAATGAGCAGTTCTTC. The chain uses TRBV5-5 and TRBJ2-1; no firm D call. Trimming removed 7 bases at V and 1 base at J, with 6 bases between. The CDR3 runs 12 residues. Germline-derived CDR1 and CDR2 are SGHKS and YYEKEE (reference sequence).

This rearrangement joins TRBV12-3 or TRBV12-4 to TRBJ2-5, with 8 nucleotides matching TRBD1. The CDR3 consists of 16 residues. Germline trimming cut 5 bases from V and 0 bases from J; bases unmatched to any gene: 8. Written as DNA, the CDR3 is TGTGCCAGCAGTCTCAGGGGGACAGGCCACCAAGAGACCCAGTACTTC. It yields the protein CASSLRGTGHQETQYF.

The count of this clonotype is one. The chain carries TRBV6-6 and TRBJ2-7; the D gene is possibly TRBD1 (5 bases). The germline gives CDR1 MNHNY, CDR2 SVGAGI (reference sequence). V was cut by 6 bases and J by 4 bases, with 13 bases left in between. The CDR3 runs to 13 residues. The CDR3 DNA follows: TGTGCCAGCAGGACACGCGCAGGGTACGAGCAGTACTTC. Protein product: CASRTRAGYEQYF.

This chain joins TRBV5-1 and TRBJ2-4; 8 nucleotides match TRBD1. V lost 4 bases, J lost 5 bases, and 8 bases stayed unmatched. The CDR3 has 15 amino acids. Germline V lookup: CDR1 SGHRS, CDR2 YFSETQ. Written as DNA, the CDR3 is TGCGCCAGCAGCCTGGGGGGACAGGAGGAAAACATTCAGTACTTC. This gives the protein CASSLGGQEENIQYF.

V is TRBV27 and J is TRBJ2-7; D unresolved. The V end was cut by 5 bases, the J end by 2 bases, with 19 bases between. The CDR3 has 16 residues. Germline assignment: CDR1 MNHEY and CDR2 SMNVEV (reference sequence). CDR3 DNA: TGTGCCAGCAGTCCACCTGCTCCGAGGTCCACCTACGAGCAGTACTTC. Protein: CASSPPAPRSTYEQYF.